This T cell receptor (beta chain) was profiled in a study of cytomegalovirus exposure and HLA in healthy donors (dated by TCRdb to the late 2010s). In the study overall: An earlier analysis of several hundred of the donors reported 276 Gb of sequence data and 117 million unique TCR beta sequences obtained from about 170 million T cells. Roughly 300 gigabases of sequencing data and tens of millions of unique TCR sequences were included in an early release covering about 600 HLA-typed donors. Of the approximately 370 genotyped donors, over 80% were placed in the genetic ancestry cluster associated with self-reported Caucasian donors. The study was designed to test whether signatures of past pathogen exposure could be identified by cataloging public T cell receptors. The study used immunosequencing to profile the T cell repertoires of 666 subjects and linked those repertoires to cytomegalovirus serostatus. In addition to the first cohort of hundreds of subjects, a separate validation cohort of 130 or so different subjects was used. To predict cytomegalovirus infection status, the study brought together high-throughput TCR immunosequencing, statistical association of individual TCRs with disease status, and machine learning. A later analysis re-analyzed previously published TCR beta repertoires from 550 to 700 donors and added high-resolution HLA genotyping to study TCR occurrence patterns. The later analysis used no new phenotypic data to find candidate immune exposures, relying instead on TCR beta sequences and their occurrence across donors. An earlier analysis of some 500 of the donors applied high-throughput TCR beta sequencing to assess whether each TCR beta V gene segment acted as functional or pseudogenic. Donor age, sex, ethnicity and CMV serostatus were compiled alongside the repertoire data. A later genetic analysis took genome-wide SNP genotypes for 398 of the 666 donors and used that subset as a discovery cohort. Every discovery cohort repertoire had been produced on one sequencing platform. HLA typing included class I and class II loci at four-digit resolution. The number of typed donors differed by locus: about 620-640 for A, B, C, DRB1 and DQB1; about 520 for DQA1; roughly 600 for DPA1; and 400 to 480 for DPB1. Four to six DR-DQ haplotypes were handled as single units for association and clustering, since linkage in the cohort was strong. On average, approximately 250,000 unique TCR beta nucleotide sequences were sequenced per donor among roughly 430 genotyped donors of the cohort, with roughly 19% of those sequences being non-productive. Broader findings and caveats from the paper: A total of some 180 TCR beta chains were listed by the study as associated with cytomegalovirus. Three of the identified cytomegalovirus-associated TCR beta chains were confirmed in vitro to be specific for cytomegalovirus antigens. A later analysis found that most CMV-associated TCR beta chains appeared HLA-restricted, with HLA associations seemingly driven largely by CMV exposure. In a later genetic analysis, fewer N-insertions in productive TCRs were reported among donors in an Asian-associated ancestry cluster than the approximately 710-donor mean. HLA typing was unavailable for some donors at each locus, so association tests used only the typed subset. The only immune exposure information available for the cohort was CMV serostatus. The authors suggested that the approach could potentially be extended to other disease states and immunological phenotypes. Presence/absence analyses assumed roughly uniform sequencing depth across donors, an assumption that may not hold. The earlier analysis of 450 to 700 of the donors excluded about 16 rarely observed V segments, including chromosome 9 orphons, because counts were too low. A later analysis reported that several top co-occurrence clusters appeared linked to parvovirus B19, influenza, CMV and Epstein-Barr virus. A later genetic analysis associated a missense DCLRE1C variant with V-gene and J-gene trimming of TCR beta chains, and an independent cohort replicated the association. A cluster of highly shared sequence variants was judged likely to be a technical artifact of the sequencing pipeline. In an earlier analysis of 587 of the donors, most TCR beta V segments appeared in productive rearrangements about 87% or about 30% of the time, broadly matching IMGT annotations. In a later analysis, the rate of TCR association differed among HLA loci, with DRB1 alleles having the most associated TCRs and HLA-C alleles having the fewest. The classifier was reported to diagnose cytomegalovirus status with high specificity and sensitivity in both the original and validation cohorts. Assigning TCR associations to individual alleles was difficult when HLA alleles, especially DR and DQ, strongly co-occurred. The 87-base-pair reads could not distinguish some IMGT-functional V segments, including TRBV6-2 and TRBV6-3, so those segments were excluded. Linkage disequilibrium might explain the correlated functional status among segregating V segments, but an unknown experimental factor could not be ruled out. Across donors, most TCR sequences were observed very rarely, whereas some public TCRs were present in many individuals. A further reported finding was that TCR beta sequences accurately predicted the HLA-A and HLA-B alleles for most subjects in the first cohort. Only TCR beta chains were sequenced in this cohort, and the absence of alpha or paired-chain data limited detectable features. A later analysis found that HLA-associated TCR beta chains were more clonally expanded and had lower generation probabilities than equally common non-associated chains. In a later analysis, over 15,000 TCR beta sequences were associated with specific HLA alleles at a false discovery rate of 0.05.

From the germline V gene, CDR1 is SGDLS and CDR2 is YYNGEE. V is cut back by 0 bases and J by 4 bases, with 7 bases in the junction unmatched. Taken from cysteine to phenylalanine, the CDR3 has 17 residues. Only the CDR3 DNA stays, 51 bases, in frame from base 1. Remarks on this clone: The antigen it binds to is not known. There are no base qualities to consult, and no much larger clone falls within one base.

The cohort was made up of 650 to 700 healthy bone marrow donors. All cohort members were sampled while nominally healthy, although unrecorded immune exposures were likely present. The donor tested CMV seronegative and was one of the 352 seronegative cohort members. A peripheral blood sample was provided by each donor, and peripheral blood mononuclear cells were used for TCR beta sequencing. Genomic DNA extraction from the blood cell samples was performed with the Qiagen DNeasy Blood Extraction Kit. The receptor library was made with the immunoSEQ multiplex PCR assay. For the multiplex PCR, a mixture combining 60 forward primers for TCR Vbeta segments and 13 reverse primers for TCR Jbeta segments was used. Amplification of the CDR3 region of rearranged TCR beta genes was performed with a multiplex PCR assay on genomic DNA. The Illumina HiSeq System was used to sequence the amplified TCR beta libraries as 87-base-pair reads. The paper's data handling went like this. A later analysis tallied some 79 million unique TCR beta chains across the 550 to 850 repertoires, and some 12 million of those chains were shared by two or more donors. A nearest-neighbor algorithm error-corrected the raw reads and collapsed the reads into unique sequences, merging closely related sequences to remove PCR and sequencing errors. CDR3 sequences were aligned to IMGT reference sequences to assign V, D and J gene segments. For a sequence to be retained, a match of at least six nucleotides to both a V gene segment and a J gene segment was required. A rearrangement counted as productive if the CDR3 had no stop codons and remained in frame with V and J, and every other rearrangement counted as non-productive. CDR3 was defined by IMGT convention, running from the second conserved V-encoded cysteine to the conserved J-encoded phenylalanine. The earlier analysis of about 570 of the donors excluded any sequence lacking an unambiguous match to a single V gene segment. An earlier analysis of about 600 of the donors called V segments functional above 56.7% productive rearrangements and segregating when the between-donor standard deviation exceeded 5%. A statistical classification framework was developed to diagnose cytomegalovirus status using the catalog of TCR beta chain sequences. In a later analysis, TCR nucleotide sequences were compared against IMGT/GENE-DB human TR gene sequences so that V and J genes could be assigned. A later analysis assigned CDR3 sequences and most-parsimonious VDJ recombination scenarios with the TCRdist pipeline. In a later analysis, each TCR beta chain was defined by its CDR3 amino acid sequence together with its V-gene family, and reads without a unique V-gene family were excluded. A later analysis removed 450 to 600 highly shared, low-generation-probability nucleotide sequences to deal with suspected cross-contamination and a sequencing artifact. In a later analysis, a clonal expansion index was calculated for each public chain from normalized within-repertoire ranks of inferred template counts. In a later analysis, generation probabilities were computed with a VDJ recombination model fitted to out-of-frame rearrangements, and the resulting probabilities were checked against IGoR. A later analysis scored TCR-TCR, TCR-HLA and TCR-CMV co-occurrence with hypergeometric tests, applying a repertoire-size bias correction to TCR pairs. A later analysis estimated false discovery rates by permuting HLA or CMV assignments 20 times. In a later analysis, co-occurring TCRs were grouped using DBSCAN, with TCRdist sequence similarity added in when clustering inside HLA-allele-positive subsets. Repertoires with fewer than 30,000 or more than 120,000 public chains were left out of co-occurrence clustering, as were five repertoires with anomalous nucleotide sharing. TCRdb re-hosts the immuneACCESS table, in-frame sequences only. Its copies lack some clones; in the studies checked, an unresolved V gene accounts for under half of them, and the cause for the rest is not known. The V and J calls and the clone size are those of that table, but D and trimming were determined from the DNA. The sample records roughly 55,000 clones, roughly 77% of which are singletons. Around 2.6% of the sample rests with the top ten.

Sequenced: PBMCs. The chain was built from TRBV9 and TRBJ2-6, and TRBD1 aligns with 7 junction nucleotides. The clonotype originates from a female donor in good health and CMV-seronegative. The DNA sequence is as follows: TGTGCCAGCAGCGTAGTCGACAGGGTGAAAGGGGCCAACGTCCTGACTTTC. This sequence encodes CASSVVDRVKGANVLTF.